Listed below are T cell receptor beta chains from one sample, sequenced in a study of T cell responses to AZD1222 COVID-19 vaccine. Data came from immunoSEQ multiplex PCR; TCRdb stores just in-frame clones and leaves some out. The table records 150,000 or so clones, approximately 89% of them present only once. The specimen comprised peripheral blood, sampled on day 0 of AZD1222 vaccination. The source is an adult in good health. Both conserved end residues are part of each CDR3. D genes are given only for firm matches. The listing skips clone size in some rows; elsewhere it reads once, few, many or a size class.

d_call clone_size j_call v_call cdr3_nt cdr3_aa
- - TRBJ1-1 TRBV4-3 TGCGCCAGCAGCCAAGATCGATTATGGGACACTGAAGCTTTCTTT CASSQDRLWDTEAFF
- - TRBJ1-5 TRBV4-1 TGCGCCAGCAGCTCGACTATGACAGAGAGGTATCAGCCCCAGCATTTT CASSSTMTERYQPQHF
- once TRBJ2-3 TRBV9 TGTGCCAGCAGCGTAGAAGGTTCGGGGTACCGCACAGATACGCAGTATTTT CASSVEGSGYRTDTQYF
TRBD2 - TRBJ2-7 TRBV10-3 TGTGCCACCACCGAACAGATAATAGCGGGGGCGACCTACGAGCAGTACTTC CATTEQIIAGATYEQYF
TRBD1 once TRBJ2-6 TRBV9 TGTGCCAGCAGCCCGGGGACAGGGGTCTCTGGGGCCAACGTCCTGACTTTC CASSPGTGVSGANVLTF
TRBD1 - TRBJ1-5 TRBV4-1 TGCGCCAGCAGCCAAGAAGCTGGGACAGGGGGCTTTCAGCCCCAGCATTTT CASSQEAGTGGFQPQHF
TRBD1 - TRBJ2-3 TRBV6-5 TGTGCCAGCATGTCCAGGGGGCAAGGAGATACGCAGTATTTT CASMSRGQGDTQYF
TRBD1 - TRBJ1-1 TRBV6-2/TRBV6-3 TGTGCCAGCAGTTACCGGACAGGCATGAACACTGAAGCTTTCTTT CASSYRTGMNTEAFF
- - TRBJ1-1 TRBV7-9 TGTGCCAGCAGCTGGGACAACACTGAAGCTTTCTTT CASSWDNTEAFF
- - TRBJ2-3 TRBV7-9 TGTGCCAGCAGCCTCTCCCATAGCACAGATACGCAGTATTTT CASSLSHSTDTQYF
TRBD1 - TRBJ1-1 TRBV6-6 TGTGCCAGCAGTACAGGGGGCGCTGAAGCTTTCTTT CASSTGGAEAFF
TRBD1 - TRBJ1-5 TRBV2 TGTGCCAGCAGTGCCGGGGCTGGACAGGGACCAAATCAGCCCCAGCATTTT CASSAGAGQGPNQPQHF
- - TRBJ2-1 TRBV7-2 TGTGCCAGCAGCCTAGGCGGTCTAGCTGAGAATGAGCAGTTCTTC CASSLGGLAENEQFF
- - TRBJ2-2 TRBV4-3 TGCGCCAGCAGCCAAGCGGGGATTACGAACACCGGGGAGCTGTTTTTT CASSQAGITNTGELFF
- - TRBJ2-6 TRBV6-6 TGTGCCAGCAGTTCCGTCTCTGGGGCCAACGTCCTGACTTTC CASSSVSGANVLTF
TRBD1 - TRBJ1-6 TRBV7-9 TGTGCCAGCAGCTTAAGGGGGACAGCGATTAATTCACCCCTCCACTTT CASSLRGTAINSPLHF
- - TRBJ1-1 TRBV11-2 TGTGCCAGCAGCCGAGGGACTGAAGCTTTCTTT CASSRGTEAFF
- - TRBJ1-1 TRBV6-1 TGTGCCAGCAGTGAAGCGATCCAGGGGTTGGCTTTCTTT CASSEAIQGLAFF
- - TRBJ1-5 TRBV4-3 TGCGCCAGCAGCCAAGTGGTCGGGCAGCCCCAGCATTTT CASSQVVGQPQHF
TRBD1 - TRBJ1-6 TRBV5-1 TGCGCCAGCAGCGTGGACAGGGAGGATTCACCCCTCCACTTT CASSVDREDSPLHF
- - TRBJ1-5 TRBV6-6 TGTGCCAGCAGACTCTCCTACCCTGGAGGTCAGCCCCAGCATTTT CASRLSYPGGQPQHF
- once TRBJ2-1 TRBV19 TGTGCCAGTCGAACAGGATCTTACAATGAGCAGTTCTTC CASRTGSYNEQFF
- - TRBJ2-1 TRBV5-1 TGCGCCAGCAGCTTTGGCCGGACCTCCTACAATGAGCAGTTCTTC CASSFGRTSYNEQFF
TRBD2 - TRBJ2-5 TRBV5-1 TGCGCCAGCACATCCCGGGGGGAACAAGAGACCCAGTACTTC CASTSRGEQETQYF
- - TRBJ2-6 TRBV9 TGTGCCAGCAGCGTAGCGCCCGATATTTACTCTGGGGCCAACGTCCTGACTTTC CASSVAPDIYSGANVLTF
- - TRBJ2-2 TRBV5-1 TGCGCCAGCAGCTTGCGAGGGGGTGCGGGGGAGCTGTTTTTT CASSLRGGAGELFF
- - TRBJ1-2 TRBV12-3/TRBV12-4 TGTGCCAGCAGTTTTGGGGTGGGCTATGGCTACACCTTC CASSFGVGYGYTF